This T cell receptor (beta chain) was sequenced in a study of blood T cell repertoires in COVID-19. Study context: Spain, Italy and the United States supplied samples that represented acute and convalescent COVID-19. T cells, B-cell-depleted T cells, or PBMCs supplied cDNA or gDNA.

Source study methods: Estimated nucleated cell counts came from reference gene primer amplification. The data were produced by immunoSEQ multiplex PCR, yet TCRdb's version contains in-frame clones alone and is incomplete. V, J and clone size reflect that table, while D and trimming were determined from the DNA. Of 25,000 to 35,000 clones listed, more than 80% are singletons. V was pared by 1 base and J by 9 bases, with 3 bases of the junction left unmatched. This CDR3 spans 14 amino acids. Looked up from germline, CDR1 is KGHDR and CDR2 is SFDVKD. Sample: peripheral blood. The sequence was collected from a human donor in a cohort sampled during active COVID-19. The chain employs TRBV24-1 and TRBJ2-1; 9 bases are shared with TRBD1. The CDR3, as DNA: TGTGCCACCAGTGATTTTGGGACAGGGACTGAGCAGTTCTTC. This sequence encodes CATSDFGTGTEQFF.